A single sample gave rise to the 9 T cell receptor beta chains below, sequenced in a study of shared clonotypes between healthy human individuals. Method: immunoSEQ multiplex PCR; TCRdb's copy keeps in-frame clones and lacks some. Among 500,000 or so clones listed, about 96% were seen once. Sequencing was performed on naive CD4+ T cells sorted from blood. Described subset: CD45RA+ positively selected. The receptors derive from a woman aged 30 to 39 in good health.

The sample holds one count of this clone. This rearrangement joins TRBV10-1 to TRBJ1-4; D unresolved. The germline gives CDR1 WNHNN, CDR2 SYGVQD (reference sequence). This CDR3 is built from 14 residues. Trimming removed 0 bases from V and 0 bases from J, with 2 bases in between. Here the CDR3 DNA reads TGCGCCAGCAGTGAGTCGGCAACTAATGAAAAACTGTTTTTT. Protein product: CASSESATNEKLFF.

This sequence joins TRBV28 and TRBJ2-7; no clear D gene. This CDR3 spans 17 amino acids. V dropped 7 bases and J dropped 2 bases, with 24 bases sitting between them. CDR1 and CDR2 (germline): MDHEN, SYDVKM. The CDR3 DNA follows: TGTGCCAGCACCCCCCCCCTCATTCAGGCAATCGCCTACGAGCAGTACTTC. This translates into CASTPPLIQAIAYEQYF.

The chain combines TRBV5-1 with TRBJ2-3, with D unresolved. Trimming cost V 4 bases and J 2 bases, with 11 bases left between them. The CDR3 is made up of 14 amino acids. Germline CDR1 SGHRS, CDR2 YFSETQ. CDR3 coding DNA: TGCGCCAGCAGCGAAGGTCAGGACACAGATACGCAGTATTTT. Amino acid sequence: CASSEGQDTDTQYF.

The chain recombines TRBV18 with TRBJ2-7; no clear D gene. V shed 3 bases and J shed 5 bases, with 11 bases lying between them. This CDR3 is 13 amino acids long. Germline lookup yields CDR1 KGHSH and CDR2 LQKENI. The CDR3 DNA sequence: TGTGCCAGCTCACCCAGAGCCGGAGACGAGCAGTACTTC. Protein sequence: CASSPRAGDEQYF.

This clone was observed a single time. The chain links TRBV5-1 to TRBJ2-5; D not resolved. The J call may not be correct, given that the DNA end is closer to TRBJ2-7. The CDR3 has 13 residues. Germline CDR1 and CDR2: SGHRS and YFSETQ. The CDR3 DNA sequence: TGCGCCAGCAGCTTCACTGGCTCCTACGAGCAGTACTTC. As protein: CASSFTGSYEQYF.

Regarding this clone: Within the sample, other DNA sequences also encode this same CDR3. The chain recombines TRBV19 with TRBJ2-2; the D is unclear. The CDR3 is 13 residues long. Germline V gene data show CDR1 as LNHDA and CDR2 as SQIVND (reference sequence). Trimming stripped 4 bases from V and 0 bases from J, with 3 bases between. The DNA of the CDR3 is TGTGCCAGTAGTAGGACGAACACCGGGGAGCTGTTTTTT. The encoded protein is CASSRTNTGELFF. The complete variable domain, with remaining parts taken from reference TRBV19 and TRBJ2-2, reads DGGITQSPKYLFRKEGQNVTLSCEQNLNHDAMYWYRQDPGQGLRLIYYSQIVNDFQKGDIAEGYSVSREKKESFPLTVTSAQKNPTAFYLCASSRTNTGELFFGEGSRLTVL.

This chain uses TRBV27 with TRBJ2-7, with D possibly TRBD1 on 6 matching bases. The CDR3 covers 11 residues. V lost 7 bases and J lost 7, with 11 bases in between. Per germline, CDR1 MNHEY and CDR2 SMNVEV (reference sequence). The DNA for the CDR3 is TGTGCCAGCACCTCAAGGGGGGAGCAGTACTTC. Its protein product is CASTSRGEQYF.

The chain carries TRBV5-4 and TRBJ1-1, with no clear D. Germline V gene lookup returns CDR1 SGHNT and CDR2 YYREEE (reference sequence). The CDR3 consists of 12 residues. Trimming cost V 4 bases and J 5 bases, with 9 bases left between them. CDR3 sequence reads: CASSPSGTEAFF. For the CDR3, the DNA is TGTGCCAGCAGCCCCTCGGGTACTGAAGCTTTCTTT.

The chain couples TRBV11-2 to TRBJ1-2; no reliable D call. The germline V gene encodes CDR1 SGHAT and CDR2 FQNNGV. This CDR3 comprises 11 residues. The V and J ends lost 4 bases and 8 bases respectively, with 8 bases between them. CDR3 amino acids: CASSSYLGYTF. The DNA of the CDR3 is TGTGCCAGCAGCTCGTATCTGGGCTACACCTTC. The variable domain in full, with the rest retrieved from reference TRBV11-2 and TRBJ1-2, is EAGVAQSPRYKIIEKRQSVAFWCNPISGHATLYWYQQILGQGPKLLIQFQNNGVVDDSQLPKDRFSAERLKGVDSTLKIQPAKLEDSAVYLCASSSYLGYTFGSGTRLTVV.